The next 26 T cell receptor beta chains were all read from a single sample in a study of shared clonotypes between healthy human individuals. The repertoire was sequenced with immunoSEQ multiplex PCR; TCRdb's copy has only in-frame clones and lacks some. In the table there are roughly 2.4 million clones, about 94% of which are singletons. Sequenced: naive CD4+ T cells sorted from blood. Subset in this sample: CD45RA+ positively selected. Source of these receptors: a man between 18 and 29 years old in good health.

The V call is TRBV4-1, the J call TRBJ2-2, with TRBD2 matching over 10 bases. The germline V gene encodes CDR1 MGHRA and CDR2 YSYEKL. CDR3 length: 17 amino acids. With V trimmed by 3 bases and J by 4 bases, 8 bases remained unmatched. The DNA of the CDR3 is TGCGCCAGCAGCCAGTGGGCTAGCGGGAGCGGCACCGGGGAGCTGTTTTTT. Translated: CASSQWASGSGTGELFF.

The chain employs TRBV6-1 and TRBJ1-5; D is unresolved. CDR3 length equals 21 residues. Trimming took 2 bases from V and 3 from J, leaving 29 bases between them. Germline V gene sequence: CDR1 MNHNS, CDR2 SASEGT. The CDR3 protein is CASSESKGRGAYPSINQPQHF. CDR3 DNA: TGTGCCAGCAGTGAATCAAAAGGACGGGGAGCCTATCCCTCCATCAATCAGCCCCAGCATTTT.

V gene TRBV6-1 combines with J gene TRBJ2-5; 9 positions match TRBD2. There are 17 residues in the CDR3. The germline V gene has CDR1 MNHNS and CDR2 SASEGT. V lost 4 bases to trimming and J lost 2 bases; unmatched junction nucleotides: 11. CDR3 protein: CASSGRLSGGGQETQYF. CDR3 DNA sequence: TGTGCCAGCAGTGGCCGCCTTAGCGGGGGAGGACAAGAGACCCAGTACTTC.

This sequence joins TRBV18 and TRBJ2-1, with 7 positions matching TRBD2. The CDR3 length is 16 residues. The trim removed 3 bases at V and 3 bases at J, leaving 8 bases unmatched. CDR1 and CDR2 (germline): KGHSH, LQKENI. The CDR3 DNA is TGTGCCAGCTCACCGTACTCTAGCGGCAACTACAATGAGCAGTTCTTC. It translates to CASSPYSSGNYNEQFF.

The chain joins TRBV19 to TRBJ2-5; D unclear. V lost 5 bases to trimming and J lost 9 bases, with 10 bases between them. CDR1 and CDR2 (germline): LNHDA, SQIVND (reference sequence). CDR3 length: 11 residues. In nucleotides, the CDR3 is TGTGCCAGTAGTGCGTCTCGGGCCCAGTACTTC. Its protein is CASSASRAQYF.

The chain combines TRBV5-1 with TRBJ2-5; no definite D call. The V and J ends lost 1 base and 4 bases respectively, with 5 bases between them. CDR3 size: 12 residues. The germline V gene has CDR1 SGHRS and CDR2 YFSETQ. CDR3 sequence reads: CASSLMSETQYF. The DNA of the CDR3 is TGCGCCAGCAGCTTGATGTCAGAGACCCAGTACTTC.

J is TRBJ1-5 and V is TRBV5-1; D is possibly TRBD1 (5 bases). V shed 6 bases and J shed 0 bases, with 10 bases lying between them. The CDR3 is 14 amino acids. The germline V gene has CDR1 SGHRS and CDR2 YFSETQ. The chain's CDR3 is CASIKGYSNQPQHF. For the CDR3, the DNA is TGCGCCAGCATTAAGGGGTATAGCAATCAGCCCCAGCATTTT.

V usage is TRBV5-4 and J usage is TRBJ1-2; D possibly corresponds to TRBD1 (6 bases). Trimming removed 3 bases at V and 2 bases at J, with 14 bases between. CDR1 is SGHNT and CDR2 is YYREEE in the germline V gene (reference sequence). CDR3 size: 15 residues. The CDR3 reads CASSSLNRANYGYTF. The CDR3, as DNA: TGTGCCAGCAGCTCCTTAAACAGGGCGAACTATGGCTACACCTTC.

In the case of this clone: Other nucleotide sequences from this sample produce the same CDR3. The chain has TRBV27 and TRBJ1-1, with D unclear. The CDR3 sequence is 14 residues long. Germline V CDR1 and CDR2: MNHEY, SMNVEV (reference sequence). The ends were cut back, 0 bases at V and 1 base at J, with 6 bases in the middle. Here the CDR3 reads CASSLSVGNTEAFF. Here the CDR3 DNA reads TGTGCCAGCAGTTTATCGGTCGGGAACACTGAAGCTTTCTTT.

The rearrangement uses TRBV15 and TRBJ2-7; D may match TRBD1 or TRBD2 (5 bases each). Germline V gene sequence: CDR1 LNHNV, CDR2 YYDKDF (reference sequence). V was pared by 0 bases and J by 7 bases, with 19 bases between. This CDR3 has 16 residues. CDR3 in DNA: TGTGCCACCAGCAGAGATCGATCAGGGACGGTCCAGGAGCAGTACTTC. Protein product: CATSRDRSGTVQEQYF. Supplemented by reference TRBV15 and TRBJ2-7, the full variable domain reads DAMVIQNPRYQVTQFGKPVTLSCSQTLNHNVMYWYQQKSSQAPKLLFHYYDKDFNNEADTPDNFQSRRPNTSFCFLDIRSPGLGDTAMYLCATSRDRSGTVQEQYFGPGTRLTVT.

This chain connects TRBV19 to TRBJ1-5; no reliable D call. Germline V gene data show CDR1 as LNHDA and CDR2 as SQIVND (reference sequence). Trimming took 7 bases from V and 3 from J, leaving 13 bases between them. CDR3 length: 14 amino acids. The CDR3 nucleotides are TGTGCCAGTACTCCCCCCGTACCCAATCAGCCCCAGCATTTT. The encoded protein is CASTPPVPNQPQHF.

This clone was detected only once. This rearrangement joins TRBV10-2 to TRBJ2-3; 8 positions match TRBD2. Germline V gene lookup returns CDR1 WSHSY and CDR2 SAAADI. V lost 3 bases and J lost 7; bases outside the gene matches: 6. The CDR3 totals 14 residues. DNA for the CDR3: TGCGCCAGCAGTGAAACGGGGGGGCCTTATACGCAGTATTTT. Translating it yields CASSETGGPYTQYF.

The sample holds one count of this clone. The genes are TRBV29-1 and TRBJ1-2; unclear D gene. Germline V lookup: CDR1 SQVTM, CDR2 ANQGSEA. This CDR3 has 13 residues. V was trimmed by 1 base and J by 4 bases, leaving 10 bases between them. CDR3 loop: CSVEVDTTYGYTF. The CDR3 DNA reads as TGCAGCGTTGAAGTAGACACAACCTATGGCTACACCTTC. The whole variable domain, remainder taken from reference TRBV29-1 and TRBJ1-2, is SAVISQKPSRDICQRGTSLTIQCQVDSQVTMMFWYRQQPGQSLTLIATANQGSEATYESGFVIDKFPISRPNLTFSTLTVSNMSPEDSSIYLCSVEVDTTYGYTFGSGTRLTVV.

The rearrangement uses TRBV2 and TRBJ1-2, with D hard to call. This CDR3 is built from 15 residues. Looked up from germline, CDR1 is SNHLY and CDR2 is FYNNEI. The V and J ends lost 4 bases and 2 bases respectively, with 14 bases between them. The CDR3 DNA reads TGTGCCAGCAGTGCCACAGTTTTACCGAACTATGGCTACACCTTC. This gives the protein CASSATVLPNYGYTF.

To note about this clone: Other nucleotide sequences in the sample specify the same CDR3. The chain combines TRBV5-8 with TRBJ2-4, with no clear D. The CDR3 has 11 amino acids. Trimming took off 0 bases at V and 5 bases at J, with 0 bases between the two ends. Germline CDR1 reads SGHTS; CDR2 reads YDEGEE. The CDR3 loop reads CASSLENIQYF. CDR3 DNA: TGTGCCAGCAGCTTGGAAAACATTCAGTACTTC.

The chain has TRBV2 and TRBJ2-1; 7 bases align to TRBD1. This CDR3 has 13 residues. Per germline, CDR1 SNHLY and CDR2 FYNNEI. The junction had 8 bases not matched to a gene; V was cut back by 7 bases and J by 8 bases. The CDR3 sequence is CASIPDREHEQFF. The CDR3 DNA follows: TGTGCCAGCATACCAGACAGGGAACATGAGCAGTTCTTC.

The chain couples TRBV5-1 to TRBJ2-7; D is undetermined. Per the germline V gene, CDR1 is SGHRS and CDR2 is YFSETQ. This CDR3 comprises 14 residues. V gave up 1 base and J gave up 1 base, with 9 bases separating them. The CDR3 nucleotides read TGCGCCAGCAGCTTGCTCCACATGTCCTACGAGCAGTACTTC. Amino acids: CASSLLHMSYEQYF.

V usage is TRBV29-1 and J usage is TRBJ1-1; TRBD1 matches at 9 bases. Germline-derived CDR1 and CDR2 are SQVTM and ANQGSEA. V trimming: 7 bases; J trimming: 5 bases; junction bases outside the gene matches: 8. The CDR3 has 13 residues. The CDR3 region is CSATTGGITEAFF. The CDR3 nucleotides are TGCAGCGCTACGACAGGGGGGATTACTGAAGCTTTCTTT.

This sequence joins TRBV5-4 and TRBJ2-3; either TRBD1 or TRBD2 may fit D (5 bases each). Germline values: CDR1 SGHNT, CDR2 YYREEE (reference sequence). The V end lost 4 bases, the J end lost 0 bases, and 12 bases lay between the germline ends. The CDR3 sequence is 15 residues long. The CDR3 DNA follows: TGTGCCAGCAGCCCCCCAGGGAGTAGCACAGATACGCAGTATTTT. Translated: CASSPPGSSTDTQYF. Together with reference TRBV5-4 and TRBJ2-3, the CDR3 gives the full variable domain: ETGVTQSPTHLIKTRGQQVTLRCSSQSGHNTVSWYQQALGQGPQFIFQYYREEENGRGNFPPRFSGLQFPNYSSELNVNALELDDSALYLCASSPPGSSTDTQYFGPGTRLTVL.

This chain uses TRBV12-2 with TRBJ2-7; TRBD1 reflects the table's D call only, with no check against the DNA. TRBV12-2 is reported as a pseudogene. The CDR3 has 15 amino acids. DNA of the CDR3: TGTGCAAGTCGGGCGAAGCAGGGATTTTCGTACGAGCAGTACTTC. This encodes CASRAKQGFSYEQYF.

The chain carries TRBV7-2 and TRBJ2-2; 7 bases map to TRBD2. From germline, CDR1 is SGHTA and CDR2 FQGNSA. This CDR3 has 13 amino acids. Trimming took 4 bases from V and 4 from J; bases not matched to a gene: 0. The CDR3 sequence is CASSWTSTGELFF. The CDR3 nucleotides are TGTGCCAGCAGCTGGACTAGCACCGGGGAGCTGTTTTTT.

The rearrangement links TRBV5-1 to TRBJ2-2; no clear D gene. Germline loops: CDR1 SGHRS, CDR2 YFSETQ. Trimming took 4 bases from V and 4 from J, leaving 11 bases between them. The CDR3 is made up of 14 amino acids. This CDR3 is CASSPIGSTGELFF. DNA for the CDR3: TGCGCCAGCAGCCCGATCGGTAGCACCGGGGAGCTGTTTTTT.

The chain couples TRBV5-6 to TRBJ2-1; D is perhaps TRBD2 (5 bases). Germline CDR1 is SGHDT and CDR2 is YYEEEE. V was trimmed by 6 bases and J by 1 base, leaving 11 bases between them. The CDR3 is 14 amino acids. CDR3 protein: CASTLRRSYNEQFF. CDR3 coding DNA: TGTGCCAGCACCCTACGGAGGTCCTACAATGAGCAGTTCTTC.

This chain joins TRBV7-2 and TRBJ2-1, with 8 bases identical to TRBD2. The V gene's germline CDR1 is SGHTA and CDR2 FQGNSA. V was pared by 5 bases and J by 0 bases, with 3 bases of the junction left unmatched. The CDR3 is 15 residues long. CDR3 loop: CASSKSGSSYNEQFF. Here the CDR3 DNA reads TGTGCCAGCAGCAAAAGCGGGAGCTCCTACAATGAGCAGTTCTTC.

The chain couples TRBV13 to TRBJ2-7; 10 bases match TRBD1. The germline CDR1 and CDR2 sequences are PRHDT and FYEKMQ (reference sequence). J gave up 0 bases and V 0 bases, and 8 bases lay outside the gene matches. There are 18 residues in the CDR3. CDR3 in amino acids: CASSLGTGGLFSSYEQYF. CDR3 nucleotides: TGTGCCAGCAGCTTAGGGACAGGGGGCCTTTTTAGCTCCTACGAGCAGTACTTC.

Comment on this clone: The sample contains more than one DNA sequence encoding this CDR3. The J gene is TRBJ1-2, the V gene TRBV7-9; D remains unclear. CDR3 size: 12 residues. The V end lost 1 base, the J end lost 2 bases, and 2 bases lay between the germline ends. CDR1 and CDR2 from the germline V gene are SEHNR and FQNEAQ (reference sequence). CDR3 nucleotides: TGTGCCAGCAGCTTAGTCAACTATGGCTACACCTTC. Amino acids: CASSLVNYGYTF.